In its sample, the clone carrying this T cell receptor (beta chain) ranks as medium-sized. Antigen specificity is unknown. Germline V CDR1 and CDR2: SEHNR, FQNEAQ (reference sequence). Trimming cost V 5 bases and J 3 bases, with 13 bases left between them. The CDR3 is 14 residues long. TCRdb reprocessed the reads with MiXCR, giving one entry per CDR3 protein. The sample shows around 69,000 distinct CDR3 sequences, about 29% of them seen only once. The sample is drawn from a study of T cell repertoires in cytomegalovirus infection. Study details: Public TCR beta signature analysis indicated the presence of both CMV infection and matching HLA type. Study-level points and caveats: In two of eight donors, the top clonotype was HLA-C-restricted CMV-specific.

The chain has TRBV7-9 and TRBJ2-5; D is possibly TRBD1 (6 bases). The receptor was derived from a human donor in good health (CMV status not recorded). Some clones in this sample may be carry-over from other donors' samples. The sample was CD8+ T cells from cultured PBMCs, taken from culture after CMV antigen stimulation. The CDR3 loop reads CASSRVGQKETQYF. DNA of the CDR3: TGTGCCAGCAGCCGTGTTGGACAGAAAGAGACCCAGTACTTC.